Shown below are 18 T cell receptor beta chains from a single sample sequenced in a study of blood T cell repertoires in COVID-19. Libraries were prepared by immunoSEQ multiplex PCR; TCRdb keeps only in-frame clonotypes and omits some of them. The sample has roughly 200,000 clones, around 87% seen once. The sequenced sample was peripheral blood. All receptors come from a man in his 60s who had recovered from COVID-19.

This clone was found a few times. This chain links TRBV7-3 with TRBJ2-1; 9 bases fit TRBD1. There are 16 residues in the CDR3. Germline-derived CDR1 and CDR2 are SGHTA and FQGTGA. V gave up 1 base and J gave up 6 bases; unmatched junction bases: 7. The CDR3 DNA reads TGTGCCAGCAGCTTAAACGCAGGGACAGGGATCAATGAGCAGTTCTTC. Amino acids: CASSLNAGTGINEQFF.

The chain uses TRBV6-5 and TRBJ2-3; possibly TRBD2 for D (5 bases). Trimming shortened V by 5 bases and J by 2 bases, and 11 bases separated the two germline ends. The germline V gene has CDR1 MNHEY and CDR2 SVGAGI. The CDR3 has 14 amino acids. DNA for the CDR3: TGTGCCAGCAGTCCCGGAGGAAACACAGATACGCAGTATTTT. It is translated as CASSPGGNTDTQYF.

This chain joins TRBV7-3 and TRBJ1-1, with 8 bases that match TRBD1. The V gene's germline CDR1 is SGHTA and CDR2 FQGTGA. Losses at the gene ends were 5 bases for V and 6 bases for J; bases not matched to a gene: 8. The CDR3 totals 14 residues. The CDR3 nucleotides read TGTGCCAGCAGCGTCAGGGGGCGCAGCGCTGAAGCTTTCTTT. It codes for CASSVRGRSAEAFF.

The chain has TRBV6-4 and TRBJ1-5; D remains ambiguous. CDR1 MRHNA and CDR2 SNTAGT come from the germline V gene. The CDR3 runs to 14 residues. The V end was cut by 2 bases, the J end by 4 bases, with 9 bases between. CDR3 coding DNA: TGTGCCAGCAGTGACATTAACTGTAATCAGCCCCAGCATTTT. This encodes CASSDINCNQPQHF.

V gene TRBV19 combines with J gene TRBJ2-3, with TRBD1 as a possible D gene (5 bases). Germline V gives CDR1 LNHDA, CDR2 SQIVND (reference sequence). V dropped 5 bases and J dropped 6 bases, with 15 bases sitting between them. The CDR3 sequence is 14 residues long. The CDR3 loop is CASSYQGVGDTQYF. DNA for the CDR3: TGTGCCAGTAGTTATCAAGGGGTAGGGGATACGCAGTATTTT.

The chain couples TRBV10-1 to TRBJ1-2; 7 bases align to TRBD1. CDR3 length: 13 residues. The germline CDR1 and CDR2 sequences are WNHNN and SYGVQD (reference sequence). The V gene end was trimmed by 4 bases and the J gene end by 4 bases; junction bases not matched to a gene: 3. CDR3 region: CASSAGTAYGYTF. DNA of the CDR3: TGCGCCAGCAGTGCAGGGACAGCCTATGGCTACACCTTC.

The chain couples TRBV5-8 to TRBJ2-6, with 11 positions matching TRBD2. With V trimmed by 3 bases and J by 3 bases, 8 bases remained unmatched. The CDR3 contains 18 residues. CDR1 is SGHTS, CDR2 YDEGEE, per germline. CDR3 sequence reads: CASSYSGRAPGGANVLTF. For the CDR3, the DNA is TGTGCCAGCAGCTATAGCGGGAGGGCCCCGGGTGGGGCCAACGTCCTGACTTTC.

This clone has just a few counts. This chain links TRBV18 with TRBJ2-7, with D perhaps matching TRBD1 (6 bases). The length of the CDR3 is 16 residues. V lost 2 bases and J lost 3, with 17 bases in between. Germline V CDR1 and CDR2: KGHSH, LQKENI. Here the CDR3 DNA reads TGTGCCAGCTCACCAAGTCGACAGGCGAAACACTACGAGCAGTACTTC. Translated, it gives CASSPSRQAKHYEQYF.

The chain is built from TRBV12-3 or TRBV12-4 and TRBJ2-2; unclear D gene. Trimming shortened V by 2 bases and J by 6 bases, and 7 bases separated the two germline ends. The CDR3 extends over 13 amino acids. In nucleotides, the CDR3 is TGTGCCAGCAGTTTACAGGTCCCCGGGGAGCTGTTTTTT. Protein sequence: CASSLQVPGELFF.

The chain couples TRBV27 to TRBJ2-2; possibly TRBD2 for D (6 bases). The V end lost 2 bases, the J end lost 6 bases, and 16 bases lay between the germline ends. This CDR3 contains 16 residues. Per the germline V gene, CDR1 is MNHEY and CDR2 is SMNVEV (reference sequence). The CDR3 DNA is TGTGCCAGCAGTTTACGGACTATACCCACCCCCGGGGAGCTGTTTTTT. This encodes CASSLRTIPTPGELFF.

The rearrangement uses TRBV5-1 and TRBJ1-4; 9 bases agree with TRBD1. The trim removed 4 bases at V and 1 base at J, leaving 5 bases unmatched. Germline CDR1 reads SGHRS; CDR2 reads YFSETQ. This CDR3 spans 16 amino acids. The CDR3 loop reads CASSVTGGVTNEKLFF. CDR3 coding DNA: TGCGCCAGCAGCGTTACAGGGGGCGTAACTAATGAAAAACTGTTTTTT.

The rearrangement links TRBV5-1 to TRBJ2-7, with D maybe TRBD2 (6 bases). The CDR3 covers 14 residues. Per the germline V gene, CDR1 is SGHRS and CDR2 is YFSETQ. V shed 4 bases and J shed 0 bases, with 11 bases lying between them. DNA of the CDR3: TGCGCCAGCAGCGCGGTGGGAGGCTCCTACGAGCAGTACTTC. It encodes CASSAVGGSYEQYF.

J is TRBJ1-2 and V is TRBV3-1 (or the pseudogene TRBV3-2); TRBD1 matches at 8 bases. This CDR3 is 14 amino acids long. Germline V gene lookup returns CDR1 LGHDT and CDR2 YNNKEL (reference sequence). V lost 7 bases to trimming and J lost 4 bases; unmatched junction nucleotides: 8. CDR3 coding DNA: TGTGCCAGCACCGACAGGGGAGCCGTCTATGGCTACACCTTC. Its protein product is CASTDRGAVYGYTF.

As DNA, the CDR3 is TGTGCCAGCAGCGCCGGGACAGGTGGAAACACCATATATTTT. Its protein product is CASSAGTGGNTIYF. The chain joins TRBV9 to TRBJ1-3, with TRBD1 matching 8 bases. The V gene end was trimmed by 3 bases and the J gene end by 3 bases; junction bases not matched to a gene: 2. The CDR3 is 14 residues long. Germline-derived CDR1 and CDR2 are SGDLS and YYNGEE.

This chain connects TRBV5-1 to TRBJ2-1, with TRBD1 matching 11 bases. This CDR3 comprises 15 residues. V dropped 4 bases and J dropped 10; count of bases not matched to a gene: 10. The germline V gene has CDR1 SGHRS and CDR2 YFSETQ. The CDR3 is CASSDGQGAVGEQFF. Written as DNA, the CDR3 is TGCGCCAGCAGCGACGGACAGGGGGCAGTTGGGGAGCAGTTCTTC. The variable domain in full, completed from reference TRBV5-1 and TRBJ2-1, reads KAGVTQTPRYLIKTRGQQVTLSCSPISGHRSVSWYQQTPGQGLQFLFEYFSETQRNKGNFPGRFSGRQFSNSRSEMNVSTLELGDSALYLCASSDGQGAVGEQFFGPGTRLTVL.

The chain joins TRBV27 to TRBJ2-7; unclear D gene. The CDR3 consists of 16 residues. The germline V gene encodes CDR1 MNHEY and CDR2 SMNVEV (reference sequence). Trimming took off 6 bases at V and 2 bases at J, with 20 bases between the two ends. This chain's CDR3 is CASRFSGFQVPYEQYF. The DNA for the CDR3 is TGTGCCAGCAGATTCTCCGGGTTTCAAGTCCCCTACGAGCAGTACTTC.

This chain joins TRBV30 and TRBJ1-2, with D maybe TRBD1 (6 bases). V lost 2 bases and J lost 2, with 9 bases in between. The CDR3 is made up of 13 amino acids. The germline V gene encodes CDR1 GTSNPN and CDR2 SVGIG (reference sequence). CDR3: CAWSTGQNYGYTF. The CDR3 coding sequence is TGTGCCTGGAGTACCGGACAGAACTATGGCTACACCTTC.

The genes are TRBV30 and TRBJ1-2, with no clear D. The germline gives CDR1 GTSNPN, CDR2 SVGIG (reference sequence). V was shortened by 2 bases and J by 2 bases, with 9 bases between the two germline ends. The CDR3 runs 13 residues. The chain's CDR3 is CAWSPGRNYGYTF. CDR3 nucleotide sequence: TGTGCCTGGAGTCCGGGGAGAAACTATGGCTACACCTTC.